The sequence of this T cell receptor (beta chain) was determined in a study of T cell responses to AZD1222 COVID-19 vaccine. Findings and caveats of the study: In the spike-specific TCR repertoire, nearly half reportedly target unmutated variant regions. Repertoire sampling happened only post peak T cell response. Breadth and depth of Spike-specific TCRs rose after two AZD1222 doses.

The germline gives CDR1 LGHNA, CDR2 YSLEER. The CDR3 is made up of 15 amino acids. Trimming pared 0 bases from V and 3 bases from J, leaving 9 bases between. Sequenced by immunoSEQ multiplex PCR; TCRdb stores in-frame clones only, minus some. The sample records 100,000 to 150,000 clones, about nine tenths being singletons. To note about this clone: What it binds is unknown.

The sample in question was peripheral blood, obtained on day 0 of AZD1222 vaccination. The rearrangement links TRBV4-3 to TRBJ1-5; D perhaps matches TRBD1 (6 bases). The receptor was isolated from an adult in good health. CDR3: CASSQEGHSNQPQHF. For the CDR3, the DNA is TGCGCCAGCAGCCAAGAGGGACATTCCAATCAGCCCCAGCATTTT.